Following are 13 T cell receptor beta chains from one sample sequenced in a study of blood T cell repertoires in COVID-19. Measured with immunoSEQ multiplex PCR; TCRdb has only the in-frame clones, and not every one. The repertoire has about 140,000 clones, less than 80% of them found once; the top ten carry approximately 5%. The material sequenced was peripheral blood. The receptors here all came from a woman aged 80 or older with active or convalescent COVID-19.

The V and J genes are TRBV7-2 and TRBJ1-2; D is ambiguous. The CDR3 totals 15 residues. Germline lookup yields CDR1 SGHTA and CDR2 FQGNSA. The ends were cut back, 6 bases at V and 4 bases at J, with 18 bases in the middle. CDR3 bases: TGTGCCAGCAGTTCTGGACCGGGGAGGGTCTATGGCTACACCTTC. It is translated as CASSSGPGRVYGYTF.

The chain uses TRBV13 and TRBJ2-7; TRBD2 matches at 7 bases. This CDR3 is 15 amino acids long. After removal of 4 bases from V and 1 base from J, the junction contained 7 bases not matched to a gene. Germline-derived CDR1 and CDR2 are PRHDT and FYEKMQ (reference sequence). The CDR3 nucleotides are TGTGCCAGCAGCTCCCGGGGGGTAGGGTCCTACGAGCAGTACTTC. Its protein product is CASSSRGVGSYEQYF.

The rearrangement joins TRBV27 to TRBJ2-7; the D gene is possibly TRBD2 (6 bases). This CDR3 spans 13 amino acids. With 5 bases removed from V and 6 bases from J, the gap between germline ends came to 14 bases. The germline V gene encodes CDR1 MNHEY and CDR2 SMNVEV (reference sequence). The CDR3 DNA sequence: TGTGCCAGCAGTCCCGGGGGTTCTCCCGAGCAGTACTTC. As protein: CASSPGGSPEQYF.

The chain is built from TRBV5-1 and TRBJ2-1; the match to TRBD2 covers 9 bases. The germline CDR1 and CDR2 sequences are SGHRS and YFSETQ. The CDR3 spans 14 residues. The ends lost 5 bases at V and 8 bases at J; junction bases unmatched: 8. CDR3 coding DNA: TGCGCCAGCAGAACAGGCGGGGGGGCCCATGAGCAGTTCTTC. Residues: CASRTGGGAHEQFF.

This clone has just a few counts. The J gene is TRBJ1-2, the V gene TRBV5-4, with 8 nucleotides matching TRBD1. CDR3 size: 14 residues. Trimming at V came to 4 bases and at J to 4 bases, leaving 6 bases not matched to a gene. Germline-derived CDR1 and CDR2 are SGHNT and YYREEE (reference sequence). The DNA for the CDR3 is TGTGCCAGCAGCAGGGACAGGCGCGCCTATGGCTACACCTTC. Amino acids: CASSRDRRAYGYTF.

This rearrangement joins TRBV5-4 to TRBJ1-1, with 7 nucleotides matching TRBD1. Germline V gives CDR1 SGHNT, CDR2 YYREEE (reference sequence). CDR3 length: 15 residues. V shed 3 bases and J 7 bases; nucleotides not matched to a gene: 12. Here the CDR3 DNA reads TGTGCCAGCAGCTGGGCCCGACACAGGGGAGGTGAAGCTTTCTTT. Translating gives CASSWARHRGGEAFF.

The chain links TRBV11-2 to TRBJ2-3; D is unresolved. Trimming left V 2 bases short and J 5 bases short, with 11 bases between. The germline V gene encodes CDR1 SGHAT and CDR2 FQNNGV. CDR3 length: 14 residues. CDR3 nucleotide sequence: TGTGCCAGCAGCTTAATCCGAGCGCAAGATACGCAGTATTTT. As protein: CASSLIRAQDTQYF.

The chain has TRBV7-2 and TRBJ1-1; no definite D call. The V gene's germline CDR1 is SGHTA and CDR2 FQGNSA. Between the trimmed V and J ends, which lost 5 bases and 8 bases, there was a span of 27 bases. This CDR3 has 17 amino acids. CDR3 loop: CASSPGWVGSTRPEAFF. The CDR3 DNA follows: TGTGCCAGCAGCCCAGGCTGGGTAGGTTCAACTCGGCCGGAAGCTTTCTTT.

The chain is built from TRBV5-1 and TRBJ1-1, with D perhaps matching TRBD1 (5 bases). Trimming cost V 2 bases and J 3 bases, with 11 bases left between them. Germline CDR1 is SGHRS and CDR2 is YFSETQ. The CDR3 sequence is 14 residues long. The CDR3 is CASSFGDSDTEAFF. CDR3 in DNA: TGCGCCAGCAGCTTCGGTGACAGTGACACTGAAGCTTTCTTT. Full variable domain (rest looked up from reference TRBV5-1 and TRBJ1-1): KAGVTQTPRYLIKTRGQQVTLSCSPISGHRSVSWYQQTPGQGLQFLFEYFSETQRNKGNFPGRFSGRQFSNSRSEMNVSTLELGDSALYLCASSFGDSDTEAFFGQGTRLTVV.

The gene calls are TRBV30 and TRBJ2-3, with D tentatively TRBD2 (6 bases). V lost 0 bases and J lost 2, with 12 bases in between. Germline-derived CDR1 and CDR2 are GTSNPN and SVGIG (reference sequence). This CDR3 contains 15 residues. The DNA of the CDR3 is TGTGCCTGGAGTGTACGGGGGTTATACACAGATACGCAGTATTTT. Its translation: CAWSVRGLYTDTQYF.

The J gene is TRBJ1-2, the V gene TRBV30; D gene uncertain. V lost 3 bases to trimming and J lost 0 bases, with 14 bases between them. Per germline, CDR1 GTSNPN and CDR2 SVGIG (reference sequence). This CDR3 spans 15 amino acids. This chain's CDR3 is CAWRPRTGANYGYTF. CDR3 nucleotides: TGTGCCTGGAGGCCGCGGACGGGAGCTAACTATGGCTACACCTTC.

This CDR3 is CASRYRGNEKLFF. The CDR3, as DNA: TGTGCCAGCAGATACAGGGGAAATGAAAAACTGTTTTTT. V and J are TRBV28 and TRBJ1-4; 7 nucleotides match TRBD1. V trimming: 6 bases; J trimming: 5 bases; junction bases outside the gene matches: 3. CDR3 length equals 13 residues. Germline V lookup: CDR1 MDHEN, CDR2 SYDVKM.

The V call is TRBV19, the J call TRBJ1-3; 7 bases map to TRBD1. This CDR3 spans 15 amino acids. Germline V gene data show CDR1 as LNHDA and CDR2 as SQIVND (reference sequence). Unmatched junction bases numbered 4, after V lost 3 bases and J lost 2 bases. This CDR3 reads CASSIGTVAGNTIYF. In DNA form, the CDR3 reads TGTGCCAGTAGTATTGGGACAGTAGCTGGAAACACCATATATTTT.